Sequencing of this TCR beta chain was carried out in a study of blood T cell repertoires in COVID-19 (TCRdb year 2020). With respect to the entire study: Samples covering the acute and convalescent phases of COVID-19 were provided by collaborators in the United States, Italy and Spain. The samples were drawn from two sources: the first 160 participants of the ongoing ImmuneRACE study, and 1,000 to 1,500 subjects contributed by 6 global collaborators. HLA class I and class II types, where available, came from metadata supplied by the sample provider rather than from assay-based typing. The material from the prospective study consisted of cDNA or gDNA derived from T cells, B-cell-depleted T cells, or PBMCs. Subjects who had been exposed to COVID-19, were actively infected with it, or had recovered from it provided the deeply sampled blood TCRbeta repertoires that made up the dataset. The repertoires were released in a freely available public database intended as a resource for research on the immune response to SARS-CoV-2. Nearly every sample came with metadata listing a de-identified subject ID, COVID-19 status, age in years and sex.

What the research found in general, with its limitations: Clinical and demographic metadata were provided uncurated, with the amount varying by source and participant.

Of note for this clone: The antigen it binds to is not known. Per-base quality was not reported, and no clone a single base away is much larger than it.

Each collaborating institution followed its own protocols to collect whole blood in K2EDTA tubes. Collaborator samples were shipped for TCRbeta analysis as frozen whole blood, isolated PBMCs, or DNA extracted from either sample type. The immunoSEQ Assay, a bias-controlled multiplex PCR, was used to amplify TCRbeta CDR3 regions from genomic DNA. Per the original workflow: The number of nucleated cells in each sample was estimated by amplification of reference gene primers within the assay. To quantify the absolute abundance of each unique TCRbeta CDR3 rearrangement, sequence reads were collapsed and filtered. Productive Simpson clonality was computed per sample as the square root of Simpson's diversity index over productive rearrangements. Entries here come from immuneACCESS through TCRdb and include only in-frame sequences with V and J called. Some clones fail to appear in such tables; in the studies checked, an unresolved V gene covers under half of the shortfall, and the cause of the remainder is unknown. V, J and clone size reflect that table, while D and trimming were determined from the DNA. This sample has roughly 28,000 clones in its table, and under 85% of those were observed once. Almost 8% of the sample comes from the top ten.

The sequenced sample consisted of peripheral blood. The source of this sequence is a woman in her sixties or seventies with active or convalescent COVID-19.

The CDR3 corresponds to CASSHTTPGTGELFF. The DNA reads as follows: TGCGCCAGCAGCCACACAACGCCAGGCACCGGGGAGCTGTTTTTT. The sequence is built from TRBV4-3 and TRBJ2-2; the D gene assignment is ambiguous. Spanning cysteine to phenylalanine, the CDR3 consists of 15 amino acids. Solely the CDR3 DNA is kept, with 45 bases framed from the first base. V loses 3 bases, J loses 4 bases, and the germline ends lie 12 bases apart. As encoded in the germline V gene, CDR1 is LGHNA while CDR2 is YSLEER.